Presented here are 22 T cell receptor beta chains from one specimen sequenced in a study of cytomegalovirus exposure and HLA in healthy donors. PCR involved 60 Vbeta and 13 Jbeta primers. The repertoire was sequenced with immunoSEQ multiplex PCR; TCRdb's copy has only in-frame clones and lacks some. The sample contains about 130,000 clones, 83% of which appear only once. Sequenced material: PBMCs. These TCRs come from a girl between 2 and 10 years old in good health and CMV-seronegative.

The rearrangement uses TRBV5-1 and TRBJ2-2, with D maybe TRBD1 (6 bases). Germline V gives CDR1 SGHRS, CDR2 YFSETQ. V was cut by 4 bases and J by 6 bases, with 13 bases left in between. The CDR3 has 14 residues. CDR3 nucleotide sequence: TGCGCCAGCAGCCTATTGACAGGTGCCGGGGAGCTGTTTTTT. Amino acid sequence: CASSLLTGAGELFF.

V gene TRBV5-5 combines with J gene TRBJ2-7; D unresolved. CDR1 is SGHKS and CDR2 is YYEKEE in the germline V gene (reference sequence). The CDR3 sequence is 13 residues long. The ends were cut back, 2 bases at V and 3 bases at J, with 9 bases in the middle. The CDR3 nucleotides are TGTGCCAGCAGCTTCTTACCCAGCTACGAGCAGTACTTC. Its translation is CASSFLPSYEQYF.

This rearrangement joins TRBV10-3 to TRBJ2-7; TRBD2 is a possible D gene (6 bases). The CDR3 is 14 amino acids. The germline V and J ends were trimmed by 1 base and 3 bases, with 10 bases remaining between them. The germline gives CDR1 ENHRY, CDR2 SYGVKD. The CDR3 loop is CAISEYTGVYEQYF. DNA for the CDR3: TGTGCCATCAGTGAGTACACGGGGGTCTACGAGCAGTACTTC.

This clone was recorded only once. V is TRBV6-5 and J is TRBJ2-7; 7 bases align to TRBD2. The V gene's germline CDR1 is MNHEY and CDR2 SVGAGI. This CDR3 has 13 residues. Trimming took 6 bases from V and 0 from J; bases not matched to a gene: 2. The DNA of the CDR3 is TGTGCCAGCAGGAGCGGGGTCTCCTACGAGCAGTACTTC. Its protein is CASRSGVSYEQYF.

J is TRBJ2-5 and V is TRBV5-1, with TRBD2 matching 11 bases. This CDR3 spans 16 amino acids. V shed 1 base and J 2 bases; nucleotides not matched to a gene: 4. Germline V gene lookup returns CDR1 SGHRS and CDR2 YFSETQ. The CDR3 here is CASSLTSGGLQETQYF. CDR3 in DNA: TGCGCCAGCAGCTTGACTAGCGGGGGCCTACAAGAGACCCAGTACTTC.

This chain uses TRBV27 with TRBJ1-4; possibly TRBD1 for D (6 bases). The ends were cut back, 7 bases at V and 6 bases at J, with 18 bases in the middle. Germline V gene lookup returns CDR1 MNHEY and CDR2 SMNVEV (reference sequence). The CDR3 has 15 residues. DNA for the CDR3: TGTGCCAGCAAAGTCAATTGGGCAGGGGATGAAAAACTGTTTTTT. Its translation: CASKVNWAGDEKLFF. Filled out from reference TRBV27 and TRBJ1-4, the complete variable domain reads EAQVTQNPRYLITVTGKKLTVTCSQNMNHEYMSWYRQDPGLGLRQIYYSMNVEVTDKGDVPEGYKVSRKEKRNFPLILESPSPNQTSLYFCASKVNWAGDEKLFFGSGTQLSVL.

This clone was detected only once. The V and J genes are TRBV10-3 and TRBJ2-7, with 12 bases that match TRBD2. CDR1 and CDR2 from the germline V gene are ENHRY and SYGVKD. The CDR3 has 17 residues. Trimming took 2 bases from V and 1 from J; bases not matched to a gene: 6. The CDR3 loop reads CAISERTSGVFSYEQYF. In DNA, the CDR3 is TGTGCCATCAGTGAGAGGACTAGCGGGGTTTTTTCCTACGAGCAGTACTTC.

The V gene is TRBV7-9, the J gene TRBJ1-2, with D maybe TRBD1 (5 bases). Germline V lookup: CDR1 SEHNR, CDR2 FQNEAQ (reference sequence). Trimming left V 1 base short and J 8 bases short, with 14 bases between. CDR3 length: 14 amino acids. The CDR3 here is CASSLGAEGNGYTF. The CDR3 DNA sequence: TGTGCCAGCAGCTTAGGGGCGGAGGGGAACGGCTACACCTTC.

The chain carries TRBV5-4 and TRBJ2-3, with 8 bases identical to TRBD2. The CDR3 is 14 residues long. Germline V gives CDR1 SGHNT, CDR2 YYREEE (reference sequence). V dropped 4 bases and J dropped 6; count of bases not matched to a gene: 7. In nucleotides, the CDR3 is TGTGCCAGCAGCCCCGGACTAGCTATGGATACGCAGTATTTT. This encodes CASSPGLAMDTQYF.

The chain has TRBV5-1 and TRBJ2-1; TRBD2 agrees at 9 bases. CDR1 and CDR2 (germline): SGHRS, YFSETQ. V trimming: 3 bases; J trimming: 4 bases; junction bases outside the gene matches: 8. This CDR3 comprises 16 residues. CDR3 protein: CASSYRTSVSYNEQFF. CDR3 DNA: TGCGCCAGCAGCTACCGGACTAGCGTCAGTTACAATGAGCAGTTCTTC.

This clone was seen only once. This sequence joins TRBV6-5 and TRBJ1-6; 8 bases are a match to TRBD1. J was trimmed by 7 bases and V by 7 bases; bases with no gene match: 9. The germline V gene encodes CDR1 MNHEY and CDR2 SVGAGI. This CDR3 is built from 15 residues. CDR3 nucleotide sequence: TGTGCCAGCAAACTCGGACAGGGACACAATTCACCCCTCCACTTT. Protein product: CASKLGQGHNSPLHF.

V usage is TRBV5-1 and J usage is TRBJ2-7, with 8 bases that match TRBD2. V shed 2 bases and J 0 bases; nucleotides not matched to a gene: 4. Germline V gives CDR1 SGHRS, CDR2 YFSETQ. The CDR3 sequence is 15 residues long. The CDR3 sequence: CASSFRGGSSYEQYF. The CDR3, as DNA: TGCGCCAGCAGCTTTCGGGGGGGAAGCTCCTACGAGCAGTACTTC.

The chain recombines TRBV5-1 with TRBJ1-2; TRBD1 might be the D (6 bases). V was clipped by 3 bases and J by 2 bases, with 11 bases between them. The CDR3 length is 14 residues. Looked up from germline, CDR1 is SGHRS and CDR2 is YFSETQ. The CDR3: CASSSTGPNYGYTF. The CDR3 nucleotides read TGCGCCAGCAGCTCGACAGGCCCAAACTATGGCTACACCTTC.

The chain couples TRBV14 to TRBJ1-4; 7 bases line up with TRBD1. Germline V gene data show CDR1 as SGHDN and CDR2 as FVKESK. J lost 7 bases, V lost 1 base, and 3 bases had no gene match. This CDR3 region has 14 residues. The CDR3 here is CASSQVGQIEKLFF. In DNA form, the CDR3 reads TGTGCCAGCAGCCAAGTGGGACAGATTGAAAAACTGTTTTTT.

A few counts support this clone. The genes are TRBV28 and TRBJ2-1; TRBD1 aligns across 10 bases. J was trimmed by 10 bases and V by 6 bases; bases with no gene match: 6. CDR1 and CDR2 from the germline V gene are MDHEN and SYDVKM. The CDR3 has 13 amino acids. The CDR3 spells CASRSGQGYEQFF. In DNA form, the CDR3 reads TGTGCCAGCAGGTCGGGACAGGGGTACGAGCAGTTCTTC.

J is TRBJ2-7 and V is TRBV7-2, with 13 nucleotides matching TRBD2. This CDR3 spans 18 amino acids. The germline V gene has CDR1 SGHTA and CDR2 FQGNSA. The junction had 15 bases not matched to a gene; V was cut back by 5 bases and J by 5 bases. CDR3 residues: CASSAPQLAGGPQDEQYF. As DNA, the CDR3 is TGTGCCAGCAGCGCCCCCCAACTAGCGGGGGGGCCTCAAGACGAGCAGTACTTC.

This clone rates as medium-sized. One end of the junction fails to match germline, which may point to a read error. The rearrangement links TRBV10-3 to TRBJ2-7; 13 bases fit TRBD2. This CDR3 region has 16 residues. Germline assignment: CDR1 ENHRY and CDR2 SYGVKD. CDR3 residues: CAISDATSGRPYDQYF. The CDR3 DNA sequence: TGTGCCATCAGTGACGCGACTAGCGGGAGGCCCTACGATCAGTACTTC.

V is TRBV30 and J is TRBJ2-3; D gene uncertain. Germline V gives CDR1 GTSNPN, CDR2 SVGIG (reference sequence). The CDR3 has 15 residues. V was shortened by 0 bases and J by 2 bases, with 12 bases between the two germline ends. The DNA of the CDR3 is TGTGCCTGGAGTGTACTTTGGAGAGACACAGATACGCAGTATTTT. This encodes CAWSVLWRDTDTQYF.

The rearrangement uses TRBV5-6 and TRBJ2-2, with D perhaps TRBD1 (6 bases). The CDR3 length is 15 residues. CDR1 is SGHDT and CDR2 is YYEEEE in the germline V gene. V was pared by 0 bases and J by 2 bases, with 8 bases between. The CDR3 bases are TGTGCCAGCAGCTTGGAACAGGGTAACACCGGGGAGCTGTTTTTT. It is translated as CASSLEQGNTGELFF. The whole variable domain, filled in from reference TRBV5-6 and TRBJ2-2, reads DAGVTQSPTHLIKTRGQQVTLRCSPKSGHDTVSWYQQALGQGPQFIFQYYEEEERQRGNFPDRFSGHQFPNYSSELNVNALLLGDSALYLCASSLEQGNTGELFFGEGSRLTVL.

The chain is built from TRBV19 and TRBJ2-2; 10 nucleotides align to TRBD1. CDR3 length equals 16 residues. Germline CDR1 LNHDA, CDR2 SQIVND (reference sequence). The V segment lost 7 bases and the J segment 0 bases; nucleotides outside the gene matches: 5. The CDR3 region is CASTIGQGANTGELFF. CDR3 bases: TGTGCCAGTACCATCGGACAGGGGGCGAACACCGGGGAGCTGTTTTTT.

The CDR3 is CASSQVRGRTSYEQYF. In nucleotides, the CDR3 is TGCGCCAGCAGCCAAGTACGGGGGAGGACCTCCTACGAGCAGTACTTC. The chain couples TRBV4-1 to TRBJ2-5, with D maybe TRBD2 (6 bases). The better agreement between TRBJ2-7 and the DNA end casts doubt on the J call. Germline CDR1 reads MGHRA; CDR2 reads YSYEKL. The CDR3 loop spans 16 amino acids.

The rearrangement links TRBV5-1 to TRBJ2-3, with 10 nucleotides matching TRBD1. The CDR3 runs 14 residues. V lost 4 bases, J lost 6 bases, and 5 bases stayed unmatched. Germline-derived CDR1 and CDR2 are SGHRS and YFSETQ. CDR3 region: CASSPGQGGDTQYF. The CDR3, as DNA: TGCGCCAGCAGCCCCGGACAGGGGGGGGATACGCAGTATTTT.